A selection of T cell receptor beta chains follows, all from one sample in a study of T cell repertoires in cytomegalovirus infection. TCRdb re-called the reads through MiXCR, storing one row per CDR3 protein. Of over 100,000 distinct CDR3 sequences in the sample, 29% were seen once. For these receptors, no antigen is known. The material was CD8+ T cells from cultured PBMCs, obtained from culture after CMV antigen stimulation. Receptors were obtained from a human donor in good health (CMV status not recorded). Some clones in this sample may be carry-over from other donors' samples. Both conserved end residues are part of each CDR3. D genes are given only for firm matches. Clone size, where shown, is once, few, many, or a class for clones that have expanded.

cdr3_aa cdr3_nt j_call v_call d_call clone_size
CASSQDRTYSGNTIYF TGTGCCAGCAGCCAGGACAGGACCTACTCTGGAAACACCATATATTTT TRBJ1-3 TRBV28 TRBD1 few
CASSQDMKENYGYTF TGCGCCAGCAGCCAAGATATGAAGGAAAACTATGGCTACACCTTC TRBJ1-2 TRBV4-1 . many
CASSLRAGTGALNTEAFF TGTGCCAGCAGCTTAAGAGCCGGGACAGGGGCTCTGAACACTGAAGCTTTCTTT TRBJ1-1 TRBV7-3 TRBD1 .
CASSLGQGNYGYTF TGTGCCAGCAGCTTGGGACAGGGGAACTATGGCTACACCTTC TRBJ1-2 TRBV7-9 TRBD1 .
CASSLDAVETQYF TGTGCCAGCAGCTTAGACGCGGTGGAGACCCAGTACTTC TRBJ2-5 TRBV7-9 . .
CSVGSRGDEAFF TGCAGCGTTGGTAGTAGAGGGGACGAGGCTTTCTTT TRBJ1-1 TRBV29-1 . .
CASSLDGPGSTEAFF TGCGCCAGCAGCTTGGACGGGCCAGGGAGCACTGAAGCTTTCTTT TRBJ1-1 TRBV5-1 . few
CASRIGTGRGYTF TGTGCCAGCAGGATCGGGACAGGGAGGGGCTACACCTTC TRBJ1-2 TRBV6-1 TRBD1 many
CASRPHGAETQYF TGTGCCAGCAGGCCCCACGGGGCAGAGACCCAGTACTTC TRBJ2-5 TRBV6-5 . .
CSAQLGPTDTQYF TGCAGTGCTCAGCTCGGGCCCACAGATACGCAGTATTTT TRBJ2-3 TRBV20-1 . .
CASSLVGPGDTQYF TGTGCCAGCAGTTTAGTGGGGCCGGGAGATACGCAGTATTTT TRBJ2-3 TRBV12-3/TRBV12-4 . .
CASSLADPSYNEQFF TGTGCCAGTAGCCTAGCGGACCCGTCCTACAATGAGCAGTTCTTC TRBJ2-1 TRBV19 TRBD2 few
CSARELSSGEETQYF TGCAGTGCTAGAGAGTTGAGTAGCGGGGAAGAGACCCAGTACTTC TRBJ2-5 TRBV20-1 TRBD2 .
CASSQVHRGDQPQHF TGCGCCAGCAGCCAGGTCCACAGGGGAGATCAGCCCCAGCATTTT TRBJ1-5 TRBV4-1 TRBD1 few